The text below deals with one TCR beta chain. The entry originates in a study of cytomegalovirus exposure and HLA in healthy donors. The CDR3 spans 13 residues. Trimming cost V 7 bases and J 2 bases, with 14 bases left between them. Looked up from germline, CDR1 is SQVTM and CDR2 is ANQGSEA. This PCR relied on a set of 60 Vbeta primers and 13 Jbeta primers. Repertoires were generated with immunoSEQ multiplex PCR, while TCRdb's copy carries only in-frame clones and drops some. The data contain fewer than 150,000 clones, roughly 73% of them singletons. The source of this sequence is a human donor in good health. What was sequenced was PBMCs. This chain uses TRBV29-1 with TRBJ2-5, with D perhaps matching TRBD1 (5 bases). DNA of the CDR3: TGCAGCGCCTTATGGACAAGACAAGAGACCCAGTACTTC. Translation: CSALWTRQETQYF.